The clone carrying this TCR beta chain was found many times. The antigen is unknown. These data originate in a study of identical twins. Study-wide points: These conclusions were based on statistical analysis (cross-sectional, not following the same donors). There was an excess of low generation probability in the out-of-frame alpha sequences that twins shared.

In TCRdb, the 5' RACE reads were re-called with MiXCR into one record per CDR3 protein. The sample includes about 690,000 distinct CDR3 sequences, roughly 6.2% of them seen just once. Germline values: CDR1 SGHRS, CDR2 YFSETQ. This CDR3 has 16 amino acids. The V segment lost 6 bases and the J segment 6 bases; nucleotides outside the gene matches: 12. The chain has TRBV5-1 and TRBJ1-6; 7 bases align to TRBD1. The sample taken for sequencing was naive T cells sorted from blood. The source of this sequence is a man between 18 and 29 years old in good health. In DNA, the CDR3 is TGCGCCAGCAATATAGGGGGCGAGAGGCCTAATTCACCCCTCCACTTT. This encodes CASNIGGERPNSPLHF. The variable domain in full, with the rest retrieved from reference TRBV5-1 and TRBJ1-6, is KAGVTQTPRYLIKTRGQQVTLSCSPISGHRSVSWYQQTPGQGLQFLFEYFSETQRNKGNFPGRFSGRQFSNSRSEMNVSTLELGDSALYLCASNIGGERPNSPLHFGNGTRLTVT.